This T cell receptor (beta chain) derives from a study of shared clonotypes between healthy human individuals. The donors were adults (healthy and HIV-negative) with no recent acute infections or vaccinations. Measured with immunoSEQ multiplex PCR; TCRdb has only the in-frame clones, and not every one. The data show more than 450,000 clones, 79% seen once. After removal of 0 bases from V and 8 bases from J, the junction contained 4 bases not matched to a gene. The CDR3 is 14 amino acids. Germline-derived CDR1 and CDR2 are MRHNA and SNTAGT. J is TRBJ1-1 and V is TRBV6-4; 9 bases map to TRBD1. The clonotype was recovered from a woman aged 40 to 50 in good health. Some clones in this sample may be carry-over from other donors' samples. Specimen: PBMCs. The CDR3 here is CASSDSIGTGEAFF. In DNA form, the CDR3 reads TGTGCCAGCAGTGACTCGATCGGGACAGGGGAAGCTTTCTTT.